A selection of T cell receptor beta chains follows, all from one sample in a study of technical replicates of blood from a handful of donors. Data came from immunoSEQ multiplex PCR; TCRdb stores just in-frame clones and leaves some out. The sample has 65,000 to 95,000 clones, 95% to 97% seen once; the top ten hold around 0.28%. Sequences were obtained from T cells isolated from PBMCs. These receptors were obtained from a human donor in good health. Both conserved end residues are part of each CDR3. A D gene is named only where the DNA matches it firmly.

TRBV7-3 | TRBD2 | CASSIGLAGSETQYF
TRBV7-8 | TRBD1 | CASSLALAGGAIDTQYF
TRBV5-1 | NA | CASSLDMGEGEAFF
TRBV28 | NA | CASSLLHEKLFF
TRBV10-1 | NA | CASSEGASYNEQFF
TRBV6-1 | NA | CASSEGGGSPYEQYF
TRBV7-3 | TRBD2 | CASSPTSGSLWQFF
TRBV5-4 | NA | CASSLMRGITDTQYF
TRBV7-2 | NA | CASLVHYGYTF
TRBV30 | TRBD1 | CAGTGGGGYTF
TRBV7-8 | TRBD1 | CASSLGRTGHGYTF
TRBV10-3 | TRBD1 | CATATGDGLYGYTF
TRBV6-1 | NA | CASSGGRNTEAFF
TRBV6-5 | NA | CASSLRAGLSYEQYF
TRBV4-1 | NA | CASSQGLFAYEQYF
TRBV4-3 | TRBD2 | CASSQTSALYNEQFF
TRBV10-3 | TRBD2 | CAISGTSDTGELFF
TRBV6-4 | TRBD2 | CASARREGYEQYF
TRBV7-9 | NA | CASSPTGINYGYTF
TRBV11-3 | TRBD1 | CASSPQGRGLTPLDYNEQFF
TRBV10-1 | NA | CASSEYRREWHYGYTF
TRBV9 | NA | CASTPGVNTEAFF
TRBV4-3 | NA | CASSQVPSSYNEQFF
TRBV14 | NA | CASSQVAQGIGELFF
TRBV2 | NA | CASPLGGTQYF
TRBV4-3 | NA | CASSQGGQETQYF
TRBV6-1 | NA | CASSELYNSNQPQHF
TRBV6-1 | NA | CASSEATGQRYF
TRBV2 | NA | CASSEKTWIVYGYTF
TRBV19 | TRBD1 | CASSGANTDRRYGYTF
TRBV7-9 | TRBD1 | CASSLSSGGRSRKTQYF
TRBV27 | TRBD1 | CASSLSTGVGYTF
TRBV6-1 | NA | CASSDQGNQPQHF
TRBV19 | NA | CAASPNLNTEAFF
TRBV7-3 | TRBD1 | CASSFIRTGRYEQYF
TRBV5-1 | NA | CASSFSVSTDTQYF
TRBV9 | NA | CASSVGAGTMNTEAFF
TRBV18 | NA | CASSPQGQSNTEAFF